These T cell receptor beta chains were read from a single sample in a study of cytomegalovirus exposure and HLA in healthy donors. Repertoires were generated with immunoSEQ multiplex PCR, while TCRdb's copy carries only in-frame clones and drops some. This sample has 150,000 to 200,000 clones; 85% occur once, and the top ten carry 16%. The sequenced sample consisted of PBMCs. Receptor source: a young man in good health and CMV-seropositive. CDR3s include the opening cysteine and the closing phenylalanine or tryptophan. D genes are given only for firm matches. Clone size appears in some rows only: once, few, many, or a class for an expanded clone.

j_call cdr3_length clone_size d_call v_call cdr3_aa cdr3_nt
TRBJ2-7 13 . . TRBV5-1 CASSSGGSYEQYF TGCGCCAGCAGCTCCGGTGGCTCCTACGAGCAGTACTTC
TRBJ2-5 16 . . TRBV7-9 CASSSPGGGVQETQYF TGTGCCAGCAGCTCCCCAGGGGGAGGCGTTCAAGAGACCCAGTACTTC
TRBJ1-1 14 . . TRBV7-9 CASSLRVMNTEAFF TGTGCCAGCAGCTTACGAGTTATGAACACTGAAGCTTTCTTT
TRBJ2-5 13 . TRBD2 TRBV28 CAREAGGPRTQYF TGTGCCAGGGAAGCGGGAGGGCCTCGGACCCAGTACTTC
TRBJ1-1 19 . TRBD1 TRBV30 CAWSVRLRDRGRENTEAFF TGTGCCTGGAGTGTACGTCTAAGGGACAGGGGTCGAGAGAACACTGAAGCTTTCTTT
TRBJ2-1 12 . TRBD2 TRBV30 CAWSVLGREQFF TGTGCCTGGAGTGTACTCGGGAGGGAGCAGTTCTTC
TRBJ2-2 16 once TRBD2 TRBV6-1 CASSGLAGVNTGELFF TGTGCCAGCAGTGGCCTAGCGGGGGTGAACACCGGGGAGCTGTTTTTT
TRBJ1-6 18 . TRBD1 TRBV30 CAWGNSGQGALSNSPLHF TGTGCCTGGGGAAATTCCGGACAGGGGGCGTTAAGTAATTCACCCCTCCACTTT
TRBJ2-1 15 . TRBD2 TRBV11-2 CASSSTSEGRNEQFF TGTGCCAGCAGCTCTACTAGCGAAGGTAGAAATGAGCAGTTCTTC
TRBJ2-3 17 once . TRBV9 CASSSPRGQSSTDTQYF TGTGCCAGCAGCTCCCCGAGAGGGCAGAGTAGCACAGATACGCAGTATTTT
TRBJ2-2 18 . TRBD2 TRBV9 CASSVVGLAGGNTGELFF TGTGCCAGCAGCGTAGTAGGACTAGCGGGAGGGAACACCGGGGAGCTGTTTTTT
TRBJ1-5 12 . . TRBV28 CASITGNQPQHF TGTGCCAGCATAACAGGAAATCAGCCCCAGCATTTT
TRBJ2-1 15 . TRBD2 TRBV11-2 CASSLGLAGHNEQFF TGTGCCAGCAGCTTAGGACTAGCGGGCCACAATGAGCAGTTCTTC
TRBJ2-3 15 . TRBD2 TRBV7-2 CASSLPTSGTDTQYF TGTGCCAGCAGCTTACCTACTAGCGGTACAGATACGCAGTATTTT
TRBJ1-1 15 . . TRBV4-1 CASSPAEVGDTEAFF TGCGCCAGCAGCCCAGCAGAGGTGGGAGATACTGAAGCTTTCTTT
TRBJ1-1 13 . . TRBV30 CACRGPRGTEAFF TGTGCCTGCCGGGGTCCCCGGGGGACTGAAGCTTTCTTT
TRBJ2-7 15 . TRBD1 TRBV28 CASSLEDRGFYEQYF TGTGCCAGCAGTCTGGAGGACAGGGGGTTCTACGAGCAGTACTTC
TRBJ1-2 15 . . TRBV30 CAWSVGGRGNYGYTF TGTGCCTGGAGTGTGGGGGGACGGGGAAACTATGGCTACACCTTC
TRBJ1-5 15 . . TRBV4-2 CASSQDLQGGQPQHF TGTGCCAGCAGCCAAGATCTGCAGGGCGGCCAGCCCCAGCATTTT
TRBJ2-7 15 . TRBD2 TRBV28 CASSSAATGGYEQYF TGTGCCAGCAGCTCGGCTGCGACGGGAGGCTACGAGCAGTACTTC
TRBJ1-1 14 . TRBD1 TRBV27 CASSTGASNTEAFF TGTGCCAGCAGTACAGGGGCTTCGAACACTGAAGCTTTCTTT
TRBJ2-7 12 . TRBD2 TRBV28 CASGLAGEKQYF TGTGCCTCGGGACTAGCGGGAGAAAAGCAGTACTTC
TRBJ2-2 16 . . TRBV5-1 CASSWMGGQATGELFF TGCGCCAGCAGCTGGATGGGGGGGCAGGCCACCGGGGAGCTGTTTTTT
TRBJ2-1 14 few TRBD2 TRBV7-3 CASSVGLGDNEQFF TGTGCCAGCAGCGTGGGACTAGGGGACAATGAGCAGTTCTTC
TRBJ2-3 13 . TRBD1 TRBV6-1 CASLQGAADTQYF TGTGCCAGCTTACAGGGGGCCGCAGATACGCAGTATTTT
TRBJ1-2 15 . . TRBV5-6 CASGGTGGGDYGYTF TGTGCCAGCGGGGGGACCGGGGGAGGAGACTATGGCTACACCTTC
TRBJ1-2 13 . . TRBV7-9 CASSLPFPDGYTF TGTGCCAGCAGCTTACCTTTCCCCGATGGCTACACCTTC
TRBJ2-7 15 once . TRBV11-1 CASSSGTPGFYEQYF TGTGCCAGCAGCTCCGGGACACCAGGGTTCTACGAGCAGTACTTC
TRBJ2-5 13 . . TRBV18 CASSPSYQETQYF TGTGCCAGCTCACCCTCTTACCAAGAGACCCAGTACTTC
TRBJ1-5 16 . . TRBV7-9 CASSLAAGGPFQPQHF TGTGCCAGCAGCTTAGCGGCGGGGGGCCCCTTTCAGCCCCAGCATTTT
TRBJ2-7 16 . TRBD2 TRBV25-1 CASSGTYGTSLYEQYF TGTGCCAGCAGTGGAACTTACGGGACTAGCCTCTACGAGCAGTACTTC
TRBJ2-5 15 . TRBD1 TRBV7-8 CASRNLRGFQETQYF TGTGCCAGCAGAAACCTCAGGGGGTTCCAAGAGACCCAGTACTTC
TRBJ2-5 16 . TRBD1 TRBV27 CASSALTGSTQETQYF TGTGCCAGCAGTGCCCTGACAGGGAGTACCCAAGAGACCCAGTACTTC
TRBJ1-5 14 . . TRBV2 CASSGTDSNQPQHF TGTGCCAGCAGTGGGACAGATAGCAATCAGCCCCAGCATTTT
TRBJ2-1 15 . TRBD2 TRBV28 CASRTPSGAWNEQFF TGTGCCAGCCGAACTCCTAGCGGGGCCTGGAATGAGCAGTTCTTC
TRBJ2-7 14 once TRBD1 TRBV28 CASRAGTASYEQYF TGTGCCAGCAGGGCCGGGACAGCCTCCTACGAGCAGTACTTC
TRBJ2-3 15 . TRBD2 TRBV28 CASGRAGGSTDTQYF TGTGCCAGCGGGCGTGCGGGAGGGAGCACAGATACGCAGTATTTT
TRBJ2-2 14 . . TRBV6-1 CAPKTGSLTGELFF TGTGCACCCAAAACGGGTAGCCTCACCGGGGAGCTGTTTTTT
TRBJ2-5 14 . TRBD1 TRBV5-4 CASSSGQGKETQYF TGTGCCAGCAGCTCGGGACAGGGGAAGGAGACCCAGTACTTC
TRBJ1-1 14 . . TRBV6-5 CASSPSQGRAEAFF TGTGCCAGCAGTCCCTCGCAGGGTAGGGCTGAAGCTTTCTTT
TRBJ1-1 14 . TRBD1 TRBV6-5 CASSSSQGATEAFF TGTGCCAGCAGTTCGTCACAGGGGGCGACGGAAGCTTTCTTT
TRBJ2-3 15 . . TRBV28 CASRYQGRTTDTQYF TGTGCCAGCAGGTATCAGGGTCGGACCACAGATACGCAGTATTTT
TRBJ1-1 14 . TRBD1 TRBV6-5 CASSYSRTGAEAFF TGTGCCAGCAGTTACTCGCGGACAGGGGCCGAAGCTTTCTTT
TRBJ1-2 11 . . TRBV28 CASSSGYGYTF TGTGCCAGCAGTTCAGGTTATGGCTACACCTTC
TRBJ2-7 15 . TRBD1 TRBV4-1 CASSQEGTGGYEQYF TGCGCCAGCAGCCAAGAAGGGACAGGGGGCTACGAGCAGTACTTC
TRBJ2-2 15 . TRBD2 TRBV5-1 CASSLGLAGAGELFF TGCGCCAGCAGCTTGGGACTAGCGGGAGCCGGGGAGCTGTTTTTT
TRBJ2-7 14 few TRBD1 TRBV5-1 CASSWGQNFYEQYF TGCGCCAGCAGCTGGGGACAGAATTTCTACGAGCAGTACTTC
TRBJ1-1 15 . . TRBV5-1 CASSLAAGMNTEAFF TGCGCCAGCAGCTTGGCCGCAGGGATGAACACTGAAGCTTTCTTT
TRBJ2-5 16 . . TRBV4-1 CASSQARSGLPLTQYF TGCGCCAGCAGCCAAGCGAGATCTGGACTGCCATTGACCCAGTACTTC
TRBJ1-2 14 . TRBD1 TRBV28 CASSPDRGFYGYTF TGTGCCAGCAGTCCGGACAGGGGGTTTTATGGCTACACCTTC
TRBJ2-3 10 . . TRBV23-1 CAHAGDTQYF TGCGCCCACGCAGGAGATACGCAGTATTTT
TRBJ2-5 14 . TRBD1 TRBV4-1 CASSQDTGEETQYF TGCGCCAGCAGCCAAGATACAGGGGAAGAGACCCAGTACTTC
TRBJ1-1 15 . . TRBV7-9 CASSPPATGITEAFF TGTGCCAGCAGCCCCCCCGCTACAGGAATCACTGAAGCTTTCTTT
TRBJ1-1 16 . . TRBV5-1 CASSSHRLGQNTEAFF TGCGCCAGCAGCTCACACCGCCTTGGACAGAACACTGAAGCTTTCTTT
TRBJ1-5 15 . TRBD1 TRBV19 CASSQEDRGSQPQHF TGTGCCAGTAGCCAGGAGGACAGGGGTAGTCAGCCCCAGCATTTT
TRBJ1-1 15 few TRBD1 TRBV6-5 CASSRDRGENTEAFF TGTGCCAGCAGTAGGGACAGGGGGGAGAACACTGAAGCTTTCTTT
TRBJ2-1 15 . . TRBV12-2 CASRLAQSLNNEQFF TGTGCAAGTCGCTTAGCGCAGTCCTTAAACAATGAGCAGTTCTTC
TRBJ1-4 17 . TRBD1 TRBV7-8 CASSLYTQGPEGEKLFF TGTGCCAGCAGCTTATACACACAGGGGCCTGAGGGGGAAAAACTGTTTTTT
TRBJ2-7 16 . TRBD2 TRBV13 CASSLGGSGSSYEQYF TGTGCCAGCAGCTTAGGCGGTAGCGGGAGCTCCTACGAGCAGTACTTC
TRBJ1-1 15 once . TRBV6-5 CASSYEGGMNTEAFF TGTGCCAGCAGTTATGAGGGTGGGATGAACACTGAAGCTTTCTTT